This T cell receptor (beta chain) came from a study of T-cell reconstitution after alpha-beta-depleted transplantation in children. Findings and limits, study-wide: Several hundred graft clones that had expanded were reportedly the source of alpha-beta T cells about two months after transplant. The origin of high day-60 TCRbeta diversity in some patients lay in surviving recipient T cells and thymic progenitors. T cells produced anew were the main source of T-cell counts and diversity one year after transplant.

With respect to this clonotype: What it recognizes is unknown.

This CDR3 has 16 residues. Germline CDR1 reads LGHDT; CDR2 reads YNNKEL (reference sequence). The V gene end was trimmed by 1 base and the J gene end by 14 bases; junction bases not matched to a gene: 14. The TCRbeta library incorporated unique molecular identifiers. TCRdb called the PCR reads again in MiXCR, with one record for every CDR3 protein. Of 440,000 or so distinct CDR3 sequences in the sample, 43% were seen once. The chain is built from TRBV3-1 and TRBJ1-6, with TRBD1 matching over 7 bases. This material consisted of PBMCs, taken before TCRalphabeta/CD19-depleted stem cell transplant. This TCR was recovered from a girl between 2 and 10 years old with aplastic anemia, due to receive a stem cell transplant. The CDR3 bases are TGTGCCAGCAGCCAAGTCGGCAGGGGGACCACCTTCACCCTCCACTTT. Amino acid sequence: CASSQVGRGTTFTLHF.